This T cell receptor (beta chain) is drawn from a study of blood T cell repertoires in COVID-19. V lost 2 bases, J lost 4 bases, and 14 bases lay in between. The CDR3 consists of 16 residues. The germline V gene has CDR1 MDHEN and CDR2 SYDVKM. TCRdb keeps only in-frame clones here, not all; method: immunoSEQ multiplex PCR. The sample records about 160,000 clones, more than 80% being singletons. The chain employs TRBV28 and TRBJ1-4, with D maybe TRBD1 (5 bases). The origin of this receptor is a human donor in a cohort sampled during active COVID-19. Material for sequencing was peripheral blood. The CDR3 sequence is CASSLRVTRGNEKLFF. CDR3 coding DNA: TGTGCCAGCAGTTTACGGGTCACAAGGGGTAATGAAAAACTGTTTTTT.